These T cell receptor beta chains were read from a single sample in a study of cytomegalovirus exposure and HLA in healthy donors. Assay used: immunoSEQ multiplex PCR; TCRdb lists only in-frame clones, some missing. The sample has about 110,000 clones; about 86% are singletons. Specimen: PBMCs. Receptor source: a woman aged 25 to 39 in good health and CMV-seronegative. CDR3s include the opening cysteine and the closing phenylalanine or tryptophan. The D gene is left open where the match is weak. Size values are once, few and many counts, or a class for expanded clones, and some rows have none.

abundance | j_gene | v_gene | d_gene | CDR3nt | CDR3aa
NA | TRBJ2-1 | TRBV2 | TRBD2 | TGTGCCAGTATCCCGGGACTAGCGGGTACTGAGCAGTTCTTC | CASIPGLAGTEQFF
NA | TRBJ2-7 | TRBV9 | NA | TGTGCCAGCAGCCCTCGACACCCGACCTACGAGCAGTACTTC | CASSPRHPTYEQYF
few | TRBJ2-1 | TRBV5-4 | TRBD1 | TGTGCCAGCAGCTTTACGGGACAGGGCCACAATGAGCAGTTCTTC | CASSFTGQGHNEQFF
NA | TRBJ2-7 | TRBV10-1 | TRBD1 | TGCGCCCGCCCCGACAGGGTTCACTCCTACGAGCAGTACTTC | CARPDRVHSYEQYF
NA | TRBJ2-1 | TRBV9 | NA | TGTGCCAGCAGCTCACCTGGCGGGATGACCTACAATGAGCAGTTCTTC | CASSSPGGMTYNEQFF
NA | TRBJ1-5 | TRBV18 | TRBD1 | TGTGCCAGCTCAGAAGTGACAGGGGTGTTCAATCAGCCCCAGCATTTT | CASSEVTGVFNQPQHF
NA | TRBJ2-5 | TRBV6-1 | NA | TGTGCCAGCAGTGAATTCGAGGAAGAGACCCAGTACTTC | CASSEFEEETQYF
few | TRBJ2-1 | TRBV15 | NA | TGTGCCACCGAGACTAGGTCGGGTGAGCAGTTCTTC | CATETRSGEQFF
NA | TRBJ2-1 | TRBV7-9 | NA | TGTGCCAGCAGCTTAGCGGGCGCCCTCCTCAATGAGCAGTTCTTC | CASSLAGALLNEQFF
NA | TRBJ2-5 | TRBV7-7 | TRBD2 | TGTGCTAGCAGCTTAGAGGTCAGGGAGGGACAGACCCAGTACTTC | CASSLEVREGQTQYF
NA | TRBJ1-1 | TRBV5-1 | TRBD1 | TGCGCCAGCTCGGACAGGAGGAACACTGAAGCTTTCTTT | CASSDRRNTEAFF
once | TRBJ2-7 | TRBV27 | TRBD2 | TGTGCCAGCAGTCCCCGGCCAGGACTAGCGGCCTACGAGCAGTACTTC | CASSPRPGLAAYEQYF
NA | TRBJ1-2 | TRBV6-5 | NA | TGTGCCAGCAGTCCAACAGGCTATAGCTACACCTTC | CASSPTGYSYTF
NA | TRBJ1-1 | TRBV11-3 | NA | TGTGCCAGCAGCGCCCATTACGGGGGACTGGGCACTGAAGCTTTCTTT | CASSAHYGGLGTEAFF
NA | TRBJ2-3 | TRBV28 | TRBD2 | TGTGCCAGCAGTCGGGTCGGGAGGTTTCCAGATACGCAGTATTTT | CASSRVGRFPDTQYF
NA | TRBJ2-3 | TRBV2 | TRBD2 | TGTGCCAGCACTCTAGCGGGAATCACAGATACGCAGTATTTT | CASTLAGITDTQYF
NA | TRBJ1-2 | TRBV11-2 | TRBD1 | TGTGCCAGCAGCCGCCCCGGGACAGGGGCGGCCTACACCTTC | CASSRPGTGAAYTF